A single sample gave rise to the 19 T cell receptor beta chains below, sequenced in a study of T cells after yellow fever vaccination. TCRdb reprocessed the 5' RACE reads with MiXCR, giving one entry per CDR3 protein. This table has 450,000 to 600,000 distinct CDR3 sequences, about 15% appearing once. The sequenced sample was PBMCs, obtained 5 days after the first yellow fever vaccination. All receptors come from a man between 18 and 29 years old who received the YFV17D yellow fever vaccine.

This sequence joins TRBV5-1 and TRBJ2-1, with 10 bases fitting TRBD1. Looked up from germline, CDR1 is SGHRS and CDR2 is YFSETQ. V was clipped by 1 base and J by 5 bases; unmatched bases: 6. The CDR3 runs to 16 residues. The CDR3 nucleotides are TGCGCCAGCAGCTTGTTTTCCGGACAGGGGGACAATGAGCAGTTCTTC. Protein: CASSLFSGQGDNEQFF.

DNA for the CDR3: TGCGCCAGCAGCGACCGGACAGTTAGCACAGATACGCAGTATTTT. The encoded protein is CASSDRTVSTDTQYF. This chain links TRBV5-1 with TRBJ2-3; tentatively, D is TRBD1 (6 bases). The CDR3 extends over 15 amino acids. The germline V gene has CDR1 SGHRS and CDR2 YFSETQ. V lost 4 bases to trimming and J lost 0 bases, with 12 bases between them.

This rearrangement joins TRBV5-1 to TRBJ2-1; the D is unclear. Trimming took off 0 bases at V and 4 bases at J, with 14 bases between the two ends. The CDR3 is 16 amino acids. Germline V gene data show CDR1 as SGHRS and CDR2 as YFSETQ. The CDR3 DNA follows: TGCGCCAGCAGCTTGGCCAGCAACAGAAGGTACAATGAGCAGTTCTTC. It is translated as CASSLASNRRYNEQFF. Variable domain in full (rest from reference TRBV5-1 and TRBJ2-1): KAGVTQTPRYLIKTRGQQVTLSCSPISGHRSVSWYQQTPGQGLQFLFEYFSETQRNKGNFPGRFSGRQFSNSRSEMNVSTLELGDSALYLCASSLASNRRYNEQFFGPGTRLTVL.

This clonotype was found a few times. This rearrangement joins TRBV7-2 to TRBJ2-3; the D gene is possibly TRBD1 (7 bases). The length of the CDR3 is 15 residues. The germline V and J ends were trimmed by 2 bases and 4 bases, with 13 bases remaining between them. The germline V gene has CDR1 SGHTA and CDR2 FQGNSA. The CDR3 coding sequence is TGTGCCAGCAGCTTACAGGGGGGCCCCGCAGATACGCAGTATTTT. Amino acid sequence: CASSLQGGPADTQYF.

The rearrangement joins TRBV6-1 to TRBJ2-1; D gene uncertain. This CDR3 contains 14 residues. The V end lost 5 bases, the J end lost 0 bases, and 8 bases lay between the germline ends. Germline V gene data show CDR1 as MNHNS and CDR2 as SASEGT. The CDR3 DNA reads TGTGCCAGCAGTCAGCCGGGCTCCTACAATGAGCAGTTCTTC. It is translated as CASSQPGSYNEQFF.

This clonotype has more than one count but fewer than ten. The chain employs TRBV4-1 and TRBJ2-5; tentative D call: TRBD1 (5 bases). V was clipped by 0 bases and J by 5 bases, with 13 bases between them. The germline CDR1 and CDR2 sequences are MGHRA and YSYEKL. The CDR3 is 15 residues long. The DNA of the CDR3 is TGCGCCAGCAGCCAAGATCGTCAGGGAAGGGAGACCCAGTACTTC. This codes for CASSQDRQGRETQYF.

CDR3 DNA sequence: TGCAGTCCCGGGGGGAACACAGATACGCAGTATTTT. Residues: CSPGGNTDTQYF. The chain combines TRBV29-1 with TRBJ2-3, with TRBD2 matching over 7 bases. CDR1 and CDR2 from the germline V gene are SQVTM and ANQGSEA. The CDR3 totals 12 residues.

Only a few counts were recorded for this clonotype. This CDR3 reads CASSFRTGGRNQPQHF. The CDR3 coding sequence is TGTGCCAGCAGCTTTAGGACAGGGGGCAGAAATCAGCCCCAGCATTTT. The chain combines TRBV9 with TRBJ1-5, with TRBD1 matching 11 bases. J was trimmed by 4 bases and V by 4 bases; bases with no gene match: 7. CDR1 is SGDLS and CDR2 is YYNGEE in the germline V gene. The CDR3 has 16 amino acids.

The table lists this clonotype with a few counts. V gene TRBV20-1 combines with J gene TRBJ2-2; D gene uncertain. V gave up 5 bases and J gave up 2 bases, with 15 bases separating them. This CDR3 contains 15 residues. CDR1 is DFQATT and CDR2 is SNEGSKA in the germline V gene (reference sequence). As DNA, the CDR3 is TGCAGTGCTTCACAGCGATGGGTCAACACCGGGGAGCTGTTTTTT. Amino acid sequence: CSASQRWVNTGELFF.

Only a few counts were recorded for this clonotype. The V gene is TRBV29-1, the J gene TRBJ2-3; 9 positions match TRBD2. Trimming at V came to 8 bases and at J to 7 bases, leaving 19 bases not matched to a gene. This CDR3 comprises 16 residues. The V gene's germline CDR1 is SQVTM and CDR2 ANQGSEA. The CDR3 sequence is CSPSGAEASGEHTQYF. DNA for the CDR3: TGCAGCCCCTCTGGCGCAGAGGCTAGCGGGGAGCATACGCAGTATTTT.

Concerning this clonotype itself: Compared with germline, one end of the junction differs, possibly owing to a read error. This chain's CDR3 is CAISRGHNTDTQYF. The CDR3 DNA reads as TGTGCCATCAGCCGGGGACATAACACAGATACGCAGTATTTT. The chain employs TRBV7-3 and TRBJ2-3, with D perhaps TRBD1 (6 bases). The CDR3 contains 14 residues. Germline V gene sequence: CDR1 SGHTA, CDR2 FQGTGA. Supplemented by reference TRBV7-3 and TRBJ2-3, the full variable domain reads GAGVSQTPSNKVTEKGKYVELRCDPISGHTALYWYRQSLGQGPEFLIYFQGTGAADDSGLPNDRFFAVRPEGSVSTLKIQRTERGDSAVYLCAISRGHNTDTQYFGPGTRLTVL.

This clonotype came up a few times. The chain joins TRBV10-1 to TRBJ1-1, with 7 bases lining up with TRBD1. Unmatched junction bases numbered 9, after V lost 2 bases and J lost 0 bases. In germline, CDR1 is WNHNN, CDR2 SYGVQD (reference sequence). This CDR3 is 17 amino acids long. The CDR3 region is CASSENAGQLVNTEAFF. The CDR3 DNA reads as TGCGCCAGCAGTGAGAATGCGGGACAGCTCGTGAACACTGAAGCTTTCTTT.

Only a few counts were recorded for this clonotype. The chain uses TRBV12-3 or TRBV12-4 and TRBJ2-2; possibly TRBD2 for D (5 bases). This CDR3 is 17 amino acids long. V lost 4 bases and J lost 1, with 16 bases in between. CDR3 DNA sequence: TGTGCCAGCAGTTCTCGGACGGACTTATGGAACACCGGGGAGCTGTTTTTT. Its translation: CASSSRTDLWNTGELFF.

The chain uses TRBV9 and TRBJ2-5; D is uncertain. V lost 3 bases and J 1 base, leaving 4 bases between the germline ends. This CDR3 has 12 residues. Germline CDR1 SGDLS, CDR2 YYNGEE. The CDR3 nucleotides are TGTGCCAGCAGCGCCCTCCAAGAGACCCAGTACTTC. Translating it yields CASSALQETQYF. The entire variable domain, with the rest obtained from reference TRBV9 and TRBJ2-5, is as follows: DSGVTQTPKHLITATGQRVTLRCSPRSGDLSVYWYQQSLDQGLQFLIQYYNGEERAKGNILERFSAQQFPDLHSELNLSSLELGDSALYFCASSALQETQYFGPGTRLLVL.

The rearrangement uses TRBV4-3 and TRBJ2-5; 9 bases fit TRBD2. The trim removed 2 bases at V and 3 bases at J, leaving 7 bases unmatched. The CDR3 totals 16 residues. The germline gives CDR1 LGHNA, CDR2 YSLEER. CDR3 sequence reads: CASSQSGSGGEETQYF. Here the CDR3 DNA reads TGCGCCAGCAGCCAATCGGGTAGCGGGGGAGAAGAGACCCAGTACTTC.

The rearrangement joins TRBV6-1 to TRBJ2-1; D is uncertain. Between the trimmed V and J ends, which lost 5 bases and 8 bases, there was a span of 13 bases. Germline-derived CDR1 and CDR2 are MNHNS and SASEGT. The CDR3 has 13 amino acids. CDR3 DNA: TGTGCCAGCAGTCCCGACTTGTTATATGAGCAGTTCTTC. It is translated as CASSPDLLYEQFF.

This chain links TRBV12-3 or TRBV12-4 with TRBJ1-1; 7 bases are a match to TRBD1. Trimming at V came to 6 bases and at J to 6 bases, leaving 1 base not matched to a gene. This CDR3 spans 11 amino acids. The CDR3 DNA sequence: TGTGCCAGCAGGACAGGGTCTGAAGCTTTCTTT. It translates to CASRTGSEAFF.

The chain combines TRBV18 with TRBJ1-1; a weak D match, TRBD1 (5 bases). The CDR3 has 15 residues. V gave up 4 bases and J gave up 5 bases, with 17 bases separating them. The germline V gene encodes CDR1 KGHSH and CDR2 LQKENI. CDR3 sequence: CASSLTATQGTEAFF. In DNA form, the CDR3 reads TGTGCCAGCTCACTCACCGCAACCCAGGGAACTGAAGCTTTCTTT.

The V call is TRBV5-1, the J call TRBJ2-7, with D tentatively TRBD2 (5 bases). Germline loops: CDR1 SGHRS, CDR2 YFSETQ. V was cut by 0 bases and J by 5 bases, with 12 bases left in between. The CDR3 contains 14 residues. The CDR3 DNA follows: TGCGCCAGCAGCTTGGGGAAACACGGGGACGAGCAGTACTTC. Translated, it gives CASSLGKHGDEQYF.